This is a list of T cell receptor beta chains from one sample in a study of blood T cell repertoires in COVID-19. Clones were sequenced by immunoSEQ multiplex PCR, and TCRdb holds only the in-frame ones, with some missing. The table shows roughly 39,000 clones, with approximately 92% occurring only once. Material for sequencing was peripheral blood. These receptors were obtained from a man under 40 with active or convalescent COVID-19. Each CDR3 is given with its conserved first and last residue. A D gene is named only where the DNA matches it firmly. Clone size is not always given. Where it is, it says once, few, many or a class for expanded clones.

abundance,d_gene,len,v_gene,j_gene,CDR3aa,CDR3nt
-,-,15,TRBV18,TRBJ1-1,CASSRREASPGEAFF,TGTGCCAGCTCACGTAGGGAGGCCTCCCCGGGTGAAGCTTTCTTT
-,TRBD1,15,TRBV28,TRBJ2-1,CASGPRQGLHNEQFF,TGTGCCAGCGGCCCGCGACAGGGGTTACACAATGAGCAGTTCTTC
-,-,14,TRBV6-2/TRBV6-3,TRBJ2-3,CASSYILASDTQYF,TGTGCCAGCAGTTACATCCTAGCATCAGATACGCAGTATTTT
-,TRBD1,15,TRBV5-1,TRBJ1-2,CASSLDGQVLYGYTF,TGCGCCAGCAGCTTGGACGGACAGGTTCTCTATGGCTACACCTTC
-,-,16,TRBV2,TRBJ2-3,CASSEAATMSTDTQYF,TGTGCCAGCAGTGAAGCGGCGACTATGAGCACAGATACGCAGTATTTT
-,-,15,TRBV25-1,TRBJ1-1,CASSEWWALNTEAFF,TGTGCCAGCAGTGAATGGTGGGCCTTGAACACTGAAGCTTTCTTT
-,-,14,TRBV6-5,TRBJ2-3,CASSYTESTDTQYF,TGTGCCAGCAGTTACACGGAGAGTACAGATACGCAGTATTTT
-,-,13,TRBV5-1,TRBJ1-2,CASSAGVLPGYTF,TGCGCCAGCAGCGCAGGGGTTTTGCCAGGCTACACCTTC
-,TRBD1,14,TRBV5-1,TRBJ2-7,CASSPGSTGDEQYF,TGCGCCAGCAGCCCTGGCTCAACAGGGGACGAGCAGTACTTC
-,-,12,TRBV20-1,TRBJ2-7,CSASPLRRAQYF,TGCAGTGCCAGTCCCCTACGGCGGGCGCAGTACTTC
-,-,14,TRBV27,TRBJ2-2,CASSFHRVDGELFF,TGTGCCAGCAGTTTCCACAGGGTGGACGGGGAGCTGTTTTTT
-,-,14,TRBV7-9,TRBJ2-1,CASSQDSSYNEQFF,TGTGCCAGCAGTCAGGACAGCTCCTACAATGAGCAGTTCTTC
-,-,16,TRBV6-2/TRBV6-3,TRBJ1-5,CASSYSVQGGNQPQHF,TGTGCCAGCAGTTACTCGGTGCAGGGTGGGAATCAGCCCCAGCATTTT
-,-,15,TRBV7-9,TRBJ2-3,CASSASDRPTDTQYF,TGTGCCAGCAGCGCCTCGGACAGACCCACAGATACGCAGTATTTT
-,TRBD1,15,TRBV6-5,TRBJ1-2,CASSSGQGVSYGYTF,TGTGCCAGCAGCTCGGGACAGGGGGTCTCCTATGGCTACACCTTC
-,-,16,TRBV3-1/TRBV3-2,TRBJ2-1,CASSQESGVRYNEQFF,TGTGCCAGCAGCCAAGAGTCAGGGGTCCGATACAATGAGCAGTTCTTC
-,TRBD1,14,TRBV5-1,TRBJ2-3,CASSLQGSTDTQYF,TGCGCCAGCAGCCTACAGGGGAGCACAGATACGCAGTATTTT
-,TRBD2,15,TRBV5-1,TRBJ2-1,CASSLFSGDYNEQFF,TGCGCCAGCAGCTTGTTCAGCGGGGATTACAATGAGCAGTTCTTC
-,-,14,TRBV7-9,TRBJ2-1,CASSPGTINSEQFF,TGTGCCAGCAGCCCCGGGACAATTAACAGTGAGCAGTTCTTC
-,-,11,TRBV29-1,TRBJ2-7,CSVEQGFEQYF,TGCAGCGTTGAGCAGGGATTCGAGCAGTACTTC
-,-,15,TRBV19,TRBJ2-2,CASSIDGGNTGELFF,TGTGCCAGTAGTATAGATGGGGGCAACACCGGGGAGCTGTTTTTT
-,-,15,TRBV27,TRBJ1-6,CASSLALAQGSPLHF,TGTGCCAGCAGTTTAGCGCTAGCCCAAGGTTCACCCCTCCACTTT
once,-,14,TRBV11-2,TRBJ1-1,CASSLATVNTEAFF,TGTGCCAGCAGCTTAGCCACAGTTAACACTGAAGCTTTCTTT
-,TRBD2,15,TRBV5-4,TRBJ2-5,CASSQLAGYQETQYF,TGTGCCAGCAGCCAGCTAGCGGGGTACCAAGAGACCCAGTACTTC
once,TRBD1,16,TRBV7-3,TRBJ1-2,CASSKQGANANYGYTF,TGTGCCAGCAGCAAACAGGGGGCGAATGCTAACTATGGCTACACCTTC
few,-,16,TRBV24-1,TRBJ2-2,CATSDFGGYCTGELFF,TGTGCCACCAGTGATTTCGGGGGTTATTGCACCGGGGAGCTGTTTTTT
-,TRBD1,15,TRBV6-6,TRBJ1-6,CASTILGQGGSPLHF,TGTGCCAGCACTATCCTGGGACAGGGGGGTTCACCCCTCCACTTT
-,-,16,TRBV4-1,TRBJ2-7,CASSQVRDSRTYEQYF,TGCGCCAGCAGCCAAGTTCGAGACAGCCGGACCTACGAGCAGTACTTC
-,TRBD1,15,TRBV11-3,TRBJ1-1,CASSPGQGENTEAFF,TGTGCCAGCAGCCCGGGACAGGGCGAAAACACTGAAGCTTTCTTT
-,TRBD1,12,TRBV18,TRBJ1-1,CASSADRAEAFF,TGTGCCAGCTCAGCTGACAGGGCTGAAGCTTTCTTT
-,TRBD1,16,TRBV9,TRBJ2-2,CASSGYRDSHTGELFF,TGTGCCAGCAGCGGGTACCGGGACAGCCACACCGGGGAGCTGTTTTTT
-,-,16,TRBV19,TRBJ2-2,CASSALVERGTGELFF,TGTGCCAGTAGTGCCCTGGTCGAGCGCGGGACCGGGGAGCTGTTTTTT
-,-,16,TRBV10-2,TRBJ1-3,CASTPDRSRAGNTIYF,TGCGCCAGCACTCCAGACAGGTCCAGGGCTGGAAACACCATATATTTT
-,-,15,TRBV11-3,TRBJ2-5,CASSLWGNFKETQYF,TGTGCCAGCAGCTTATGGGGCAATTTCAAAGAGACCCAGTACTTC
-,TRBD2,15,TRBV10-1,TRBJ2-1,CASSLLADLYNEQFF,TGCGCCAGCAGTTTACTAGCGGACCTATACAATGAGCAGTTCTTC
-,TRBD1,13,TRBV10-3,TRBJ2-5,CAISGDSKETQYF,TGTGCCATCAGTGGGGACAGTAAAGAGACCCAGTACTTC
once,TRBD1,15,TRBV3-1/TRBV3-2,TRBJ1-2,CASSPPGRGHDGYTF,TGTGCCAGCAGCCCCCCGGGCAGGGGGCATGATGGCTACACCTTC
-,-,15,TRBV19,TRBJ2-3,CASSIGTTGSDTQYF,TGTGCCAGTAGTATTGGGACGACAGGATCAGATACGCAGTATTTT
-,-,15,TRBV15,TRBJ2-3,CATSRSQELSDTQYF,TGTGCCACCAGCAGATCCCAGGAATTGTCGGATACGCAGTATTTT
-,-,13,TRBV12-3/TRBV12-4,TRBJ1-3,CASSLVDGNTIYF,TGTGCCAGCAGTTTGGTAGATGGAAACACCATATATTTT
-,TRBD1,14,TRBV5-1,TRBJ1-1,CASSTWTGNTEAFF,TGCGCCAGCAGCACGTGGACAGGGAACACTGAAGCTTTCTTT
-,-,16,TRBV3-1/TRBV3-2,TRBJ1-1,CASSQRSQGSNTEAFF,TGTGCCAGCAGCCAAAGGTCGCAGGGGAGCAACACTGAAGCTTTCTTT
-,-,14,TRBV27,TRBJ1-1,CASSLRDSNTEAFF,TGTGCCAGCAGTTTGCGGGACTCTAACACTGAAGCTTTCTTT
once,-,11,TRBV7-9,TRBJ1-2,CASTRGYGYTF,TGTGCCAGCACTCGGGGCTATGGCTACACCTTC